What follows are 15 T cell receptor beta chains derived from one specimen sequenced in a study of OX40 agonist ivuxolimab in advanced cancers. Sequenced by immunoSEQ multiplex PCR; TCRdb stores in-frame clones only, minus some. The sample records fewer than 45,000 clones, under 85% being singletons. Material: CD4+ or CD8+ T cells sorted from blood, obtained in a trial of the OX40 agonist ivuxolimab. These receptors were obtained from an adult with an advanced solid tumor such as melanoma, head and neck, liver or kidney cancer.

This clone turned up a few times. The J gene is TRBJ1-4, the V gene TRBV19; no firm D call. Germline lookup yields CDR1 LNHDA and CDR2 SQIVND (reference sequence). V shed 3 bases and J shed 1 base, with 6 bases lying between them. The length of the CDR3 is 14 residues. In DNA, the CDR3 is TGTGCCAGTAGTATTTCGGTAACTAATGAAAAACTGTTTTTT. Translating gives CASSISVTNEKLFF.

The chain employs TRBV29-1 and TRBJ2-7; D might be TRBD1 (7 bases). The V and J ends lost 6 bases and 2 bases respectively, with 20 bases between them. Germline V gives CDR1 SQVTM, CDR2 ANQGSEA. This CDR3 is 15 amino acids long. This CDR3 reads CSVRGRVSGAYEQYF. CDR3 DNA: TGCAGCGTGAGGGGGCGGGTGTCGGGAGCCTACGAGCAGTACTTC.

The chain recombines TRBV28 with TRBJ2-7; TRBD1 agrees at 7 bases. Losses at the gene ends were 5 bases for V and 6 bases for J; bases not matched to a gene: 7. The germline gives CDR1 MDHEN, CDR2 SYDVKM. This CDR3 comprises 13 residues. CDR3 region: CASSEQGSGEQYF. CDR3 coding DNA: TGTGCCAGCAGTGAACAGGGGTCGGGCGAGCAGTACTTC.

The CDR3 spells CASSLRVAGETQYF. Here the CDR3 DNA reads TGTGCCAGCAGCTTAAGGGTAGCCGGCGAGACCCAGTACTTC. V is TRBV11-2 and J is TRBJ2-5; D remains unclear. Germline V gene data show CDR1 as SGHAT and CDR2 as FQNNGV. The CDR3 extends over 14 amino acids. Trimming pared 2 bases from V and 5 bases from J, leaving 12 bases between.

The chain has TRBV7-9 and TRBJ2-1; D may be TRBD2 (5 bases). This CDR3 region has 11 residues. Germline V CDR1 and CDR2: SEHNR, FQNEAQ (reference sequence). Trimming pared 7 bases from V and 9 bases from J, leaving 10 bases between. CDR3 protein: CASTIGGEQFF. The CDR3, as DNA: TGTGCCAGCACGATAGGAGGTGAGCAGTTCTTC.

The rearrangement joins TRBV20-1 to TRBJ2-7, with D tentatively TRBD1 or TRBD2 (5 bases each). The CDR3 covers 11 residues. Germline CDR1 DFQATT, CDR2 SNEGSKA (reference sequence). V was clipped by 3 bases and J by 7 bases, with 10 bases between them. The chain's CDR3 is CSASPWGEQYF. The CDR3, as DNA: TGCAGTGCTAGCCCTTGGGGGGAGCAGTACTTC.

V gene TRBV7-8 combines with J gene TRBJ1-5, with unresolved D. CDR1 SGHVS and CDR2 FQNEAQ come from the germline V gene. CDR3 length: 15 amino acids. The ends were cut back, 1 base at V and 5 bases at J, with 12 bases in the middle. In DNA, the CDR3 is TGTGCCAGCAGCTTAGTGAGGGATCGGTATCAGCCCCAGCATTTT. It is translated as CASSLVRDRYQPQHF.

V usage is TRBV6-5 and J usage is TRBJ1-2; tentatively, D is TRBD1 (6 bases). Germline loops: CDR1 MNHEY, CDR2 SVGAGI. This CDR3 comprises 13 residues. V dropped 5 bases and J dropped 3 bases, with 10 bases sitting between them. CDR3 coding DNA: TGTGCCAGCAGTCCTGGACAGTACTATGGCTACACCTTC. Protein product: CASSPGQYYGYTF.

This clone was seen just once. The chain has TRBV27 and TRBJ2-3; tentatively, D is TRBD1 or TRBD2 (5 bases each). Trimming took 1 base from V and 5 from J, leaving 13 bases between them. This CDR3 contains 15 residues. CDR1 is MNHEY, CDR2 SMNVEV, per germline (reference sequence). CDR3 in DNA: TGTGCCAGCAGTTTATACACACTAGGGGTAGATACGCAGTATTTT. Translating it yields CASSLYTLGVDTQYF.

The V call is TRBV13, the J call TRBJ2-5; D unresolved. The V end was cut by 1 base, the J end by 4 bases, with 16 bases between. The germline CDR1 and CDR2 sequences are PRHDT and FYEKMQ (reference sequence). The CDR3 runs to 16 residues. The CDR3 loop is CASSLASFRVGETQYF. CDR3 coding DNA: TGTGCCAGCAGCTTAGCTTCGTTTAGGGTGGGAGAGACCCAGTACTTC.

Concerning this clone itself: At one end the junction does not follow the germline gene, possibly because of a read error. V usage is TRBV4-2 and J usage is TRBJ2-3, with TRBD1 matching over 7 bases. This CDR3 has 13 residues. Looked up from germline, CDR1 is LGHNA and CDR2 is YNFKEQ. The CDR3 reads CASSQWTGDRQYF. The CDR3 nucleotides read TGTGCCAGCAGCCAATGGACAGGAGATAGGCAGTATTTT.

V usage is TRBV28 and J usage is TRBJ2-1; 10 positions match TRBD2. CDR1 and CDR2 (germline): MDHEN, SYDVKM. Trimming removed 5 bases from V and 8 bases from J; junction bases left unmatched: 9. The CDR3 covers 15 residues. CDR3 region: CASSHASGSVDEQFF. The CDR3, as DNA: TGTGCCAGCAGTCATGCTAGCGGGAGTGTCGATGAGCAGTTCTTC.

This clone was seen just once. CDR3 coding DNA: TGTGCCAGCTCATGGAAACAGGGTTTGCCCTACAATGAGCAGTTCTTC. This sequence encodes CASSWKQGLPYNEQFF. The V gene is TRBV18, the J gene TRBJ2-1, with D tentatively TRBD1 (6 bases). This CDR3 is built from 16 residues. The germline CDR1 and CDR2 sequences are KGHSH and LQKENI. V lost 5 bases to trimming and J lost 2 bases, with 16 bases between them.

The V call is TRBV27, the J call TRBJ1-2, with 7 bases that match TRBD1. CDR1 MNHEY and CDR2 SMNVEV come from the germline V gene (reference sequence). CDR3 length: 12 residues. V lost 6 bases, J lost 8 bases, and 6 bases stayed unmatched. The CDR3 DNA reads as TGTGCCAGCAGGACGACAGGGACCGGCTACACCTTC. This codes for CASRTTGTGYTF.

CDR3 residues: CASSEFPNTEAFF. The CDR3 DNA follows: TGTGCCAGCAGCGAGTTCCCGAACACTGAAGCTTTCTTT. The rearrangement uses TRBV5-6 and TRBJ1-1; no clear D gene. The CDR3 loop spans 13 amino acids. V was trimmed by 4 bases and J by 1 base, leaving 8 bases between them. Germline CDR1 is SGHDT and CDR2 is YYEEEE.